The T cell receptor (beta chain) under discussion was sequenced for a study of CD8 T cells in Susac syndrome. Study context: At blood draw, Susac syndrome patients were therapy-naive, on corticosteroids, or on intravenous immunoglobulin alone.

A quantity of about 0.5 to 1 ug RNA underwent reverse transcription using random hexamers. The immunoSEQ assay covered 54 Vbeta and 13 Jbeta segments for CDR3. One entry per CDR3 protein results from TCRdb running MiXCR on the immunoSEQ multiplex PCR reads. Seen here are about 140,000 distinct CDR3 sequences, over 90% observed once, and the top ten hold 0.13% to 0.15%. The study, taken as a whole, reports: Where Susac syndrome CD4+ T cell repertoires were concerned, no clonal expansion was evident.

CD8+ and CD4+ T cells circulating in blood were sequenced for TCR beta. As concerns this clonotype: The antigen remains undetermined.

Trimming removed 7 bases from V and 4 bases from J; junction bases left unmatched: 14. Germline lookup yields CDR1 MDHEN and CDR2 SYDVKM. The CDR3 is 16 residues long. Sequences were obtained from CD4+ T cells from PBMCs. The sequence was obtained from a human donor with Susac syndrome. The chain recombines TRBV28 with TRBJ2-5; 8 bases align to TRBD1. The CDR3 spells CASTSALGTGGETQYF. The CDR3, as DNA: TGTGCCAGCACCTCCGCTCTCGGGACAGGCGGAGAGACCCAGTACTTC.